The TCR beta chain under discussion was sequenced for a study of molecular identifiers for immune sequencing clone quantification. Trimming cost V 6 bases and J 6 bases; bases outside gene matches: 7. The CDR3 runs to 14 residues. This clonotype was picked up many times. Naive CD8 T cells were sorted, and the gate applied was CD8+CD4-CCR7+CD45RA+. TCRdb itself ran the PCR reads through MiXCR, one entry per CDR3 protein. The repertoire holds approximately 500,000 distinct CDR3 sequences, around 23% seen once, with roughly 0.77% in the top ten. The TCR sequence derives from a human donor in good health. Some libraries in this study had Jurkat cell RNA spiked in. Sequences were obtained from naive CD8+ T cells from blood, with Jurkat cell RNA spiked in. The subset: FACS-sorted CD8+CD4-CCR7+CD45RA+ naive T cells. The chain recombines TRBV12-3 or TRBV12-4 with TRBJ2-2, with TRBD1 identical over 7 bases. DNA of the CDR3: TGTGCCAGCAGCCTTAGAGGGGGCCCCGGGGAGCTGTTTTTT. Translated: CASSLRGGPGELFF.